This T cell receptor beta chain derives from a study of T cells after yellow fever vaccination. Study-wide points: When the response was secondary, it was weaker but reached its peak faster, day 5 versus 15.

This clonotype was observed a handful of times. The antigen is undetermined. TCRdb recomputed calls from the 5' RACE reads with MiXCR, one row per CDR3 protein. Of about 400,000 distinct CDR3 sequences detected, roughly 6.1% appear once; the ten largest clones hold roughly 15%. The CDR3 is 13 residues long. Germline values: CDR1 SGHNT, CDR2 YENEEA. V lost 5 bases, J lost 0 bases, and 4 bases lay in between. The sequence came from a man aged 25 to 40 who received the YFV17D yellow fever vaccine. This rearrangement joins TRBV11-3 to TRBJ2-2; D is ambiguous. The source material was PBMCs, sampled 5 days after the yellow fever booster vaccination. In DNA, the CDR3 is TGTGCCAGCAGCGCCCCGAACACCGGGGAGCTGTTTTTT. Protein sequence: CASSAPNTGELFF.